The clone carrying this TCR beta chain appeared many times. Amplification of TCR beta CDR3 regions used RNA transcripts. Investigators did first-round RT-PCR with HTBI primers, then second-round multiplex PCR. Using its own MiXCR run on the multiplex PCR reads, TCRdb lists one record per CDR3 protein. The sample lists around 470,000 distinct CDR3 sequences, 13% to 15% occurring once. This sample stems from a study of Graves' ophthalmopathy and Graves' hyperthyroidism. The ends were cut back, 3 bases at V and 8 bases at J, with 13 bases in the middle. Germline V lookup: CDR1 ENHRY, CDR2 SYGVKD. The CDR3 loop spans 13 amino acids.

The sample was blood. This clonotype originated in a woman between 25 and 40 years old with Graves' ophthalmopathy. The chain links TRBV10-3 to TRBJ1-2; D may be TRBD1 (5 bases). CDR3 DNA: TGTGCCATCAGTGAAGGGACTACGCGGGGCTACACCTTC. This codes for CAISEGTTRGYTF.